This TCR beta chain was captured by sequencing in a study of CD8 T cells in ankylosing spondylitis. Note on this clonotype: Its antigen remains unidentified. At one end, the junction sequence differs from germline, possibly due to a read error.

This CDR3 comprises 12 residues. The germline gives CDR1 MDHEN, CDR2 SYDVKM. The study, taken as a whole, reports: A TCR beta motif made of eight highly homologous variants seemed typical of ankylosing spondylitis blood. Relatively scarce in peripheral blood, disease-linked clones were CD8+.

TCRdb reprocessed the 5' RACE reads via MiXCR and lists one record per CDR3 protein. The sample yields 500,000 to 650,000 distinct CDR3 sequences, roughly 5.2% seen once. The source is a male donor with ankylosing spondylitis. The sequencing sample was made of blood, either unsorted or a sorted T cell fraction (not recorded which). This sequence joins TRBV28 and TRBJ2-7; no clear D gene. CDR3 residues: CASSLASLNLRF. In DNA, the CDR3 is TGTGCCAGCAGTTTAGCCTCCTTGAACTTGAGATTC.